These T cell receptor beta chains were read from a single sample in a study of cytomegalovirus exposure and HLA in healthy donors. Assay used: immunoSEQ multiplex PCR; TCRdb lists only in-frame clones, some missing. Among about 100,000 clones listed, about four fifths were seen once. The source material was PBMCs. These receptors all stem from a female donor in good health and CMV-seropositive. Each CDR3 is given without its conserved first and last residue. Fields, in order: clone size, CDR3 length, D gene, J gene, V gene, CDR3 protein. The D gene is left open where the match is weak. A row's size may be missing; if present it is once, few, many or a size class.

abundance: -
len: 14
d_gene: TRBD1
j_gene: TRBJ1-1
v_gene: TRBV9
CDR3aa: ASSVDGQGLNTEAF

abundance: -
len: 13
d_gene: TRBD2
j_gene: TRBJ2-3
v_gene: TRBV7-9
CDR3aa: SSSGQQRGPDTQY

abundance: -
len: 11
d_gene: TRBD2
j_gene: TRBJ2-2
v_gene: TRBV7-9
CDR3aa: ASSILAGGELF

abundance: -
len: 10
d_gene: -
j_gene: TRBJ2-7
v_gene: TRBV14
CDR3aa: ASSQTAYEQY

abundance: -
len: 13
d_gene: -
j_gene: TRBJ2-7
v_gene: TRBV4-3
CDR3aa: ASSQDSSGAYEQY

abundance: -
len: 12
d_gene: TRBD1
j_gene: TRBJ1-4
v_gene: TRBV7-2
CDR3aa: ASGKGGAGEKLF

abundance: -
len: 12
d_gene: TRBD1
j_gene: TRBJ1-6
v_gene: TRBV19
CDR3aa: ASRAGGGGSPLH

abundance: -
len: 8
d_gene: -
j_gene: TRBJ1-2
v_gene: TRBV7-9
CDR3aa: ASSLTTVT

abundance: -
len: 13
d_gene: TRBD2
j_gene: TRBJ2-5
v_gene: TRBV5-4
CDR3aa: ASSSRLAVQETQY

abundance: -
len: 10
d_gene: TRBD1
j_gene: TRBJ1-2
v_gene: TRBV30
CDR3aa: AWTPQGYGYT

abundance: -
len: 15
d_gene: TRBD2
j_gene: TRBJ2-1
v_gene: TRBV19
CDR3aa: ASSTPHLAGLYNEQF

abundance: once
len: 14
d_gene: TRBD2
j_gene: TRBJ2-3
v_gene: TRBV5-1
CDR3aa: ASSLRGAGGQDTQY

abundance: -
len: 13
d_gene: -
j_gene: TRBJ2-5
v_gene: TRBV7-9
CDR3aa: ASSLAQGSQETQY

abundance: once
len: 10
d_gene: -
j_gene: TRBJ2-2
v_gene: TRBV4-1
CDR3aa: ASSSGVGELF

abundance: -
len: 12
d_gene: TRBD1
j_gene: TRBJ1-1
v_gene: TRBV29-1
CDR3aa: SVPTRDRNTEAF

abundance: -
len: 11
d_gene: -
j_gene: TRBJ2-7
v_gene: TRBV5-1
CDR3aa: ASSLARSYEQY

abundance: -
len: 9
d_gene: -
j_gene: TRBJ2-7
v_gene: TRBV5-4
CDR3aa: ASSLGVERY

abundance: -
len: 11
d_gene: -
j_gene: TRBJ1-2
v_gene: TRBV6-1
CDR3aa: ASSIEHSYGYT

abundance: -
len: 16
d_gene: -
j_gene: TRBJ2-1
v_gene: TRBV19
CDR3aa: ASSPDPMGGEVYNEQF

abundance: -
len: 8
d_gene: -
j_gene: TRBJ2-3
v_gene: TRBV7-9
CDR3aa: SGGTDTQY

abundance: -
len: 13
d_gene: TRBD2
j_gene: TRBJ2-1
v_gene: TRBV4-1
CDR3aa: ASSQDWGGVREQF

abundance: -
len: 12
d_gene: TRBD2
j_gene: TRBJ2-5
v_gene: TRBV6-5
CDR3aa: ASRHPGGQETQY

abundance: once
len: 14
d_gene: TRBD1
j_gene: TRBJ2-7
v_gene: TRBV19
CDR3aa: ASSTPRDRLSYEQY

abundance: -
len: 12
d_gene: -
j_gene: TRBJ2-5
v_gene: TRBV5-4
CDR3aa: ASSPGQLQETQY

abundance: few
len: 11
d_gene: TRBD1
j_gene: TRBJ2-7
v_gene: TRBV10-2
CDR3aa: ASSEQGSYEQY

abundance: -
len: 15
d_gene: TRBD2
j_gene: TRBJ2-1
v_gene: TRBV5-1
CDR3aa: ASMTGTSGTSYNEQF

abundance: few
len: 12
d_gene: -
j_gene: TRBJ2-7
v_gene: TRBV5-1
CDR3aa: ASSPSDSRFEQY